These T cell receptor beta chains were read from a single sample in a study of blood T cell repertoires in COVID-19. The repertoire was sequenced with immunoSEQ multiplex PCR; TCRdb's copy has only in-frame clones and lacks some. This sample has about 83,000 clones; 86% occur once, and the top ten carry 22%. The sample taken for sequencing was peripheral blood. The origin of the receptors is a woman of 80 years or more in a cohort sampled during active or convalescent COVID-19. Each CDR3 is given with its conserved first and last residue. D genes are given only for firm matches. Where a row states a size, it is once, few, many or the class of an expanded clone; other rows omit it.

clone_size | d_call | j_call | v_call | cdr3_nt | cdr3_aa
- | - | TRBJ2-5 | TRBV28 | TGTGCCAGCAGCCAGGCAGTGTACCAAGAGACCCAGTACTTC | CASSQAVYQETQYF
- | TRBD1 | TRBJ1-6 | TRBV7-9 | TGTGCCAGCAGCTTAAGGGACAGATATAATTCACCCCTCCACTTT | CASSLRDRYNSPLHF
- | TRBD1 | TRBJ1-4 | TRBV3-1/TRBV3-2 | TGTGCCAGCAGCCAAAGGACAGGGGCTAATGAAAAACTGTTTTTT | CASSQRTGANEKLFF
once | TRBD1 | TRBJ1-4 | TRBV7-9 | TGTGCCAGCAGCTTATGGACAGGGGGCCGAGCTAATGAAAAACTGTTTTTT | CASSLWTGGRANEKLFF
- | TRBD1 | TRBJ1-2 | TRBV18 | TGTGCCAGCTCACCACCTACAGGGGCTTACGGCTACACCTTC | CASSPPTGAYGYTF
- | TRBD1 | TRBJ2-3 | TRBV9 | TGTGCCAGCAGCGTAGGTCATACAGGGGGCACAGATACGCAGTATTTT | CASSVGHTGGTDTQYF
once | TRBD1 | TRBJ1-1 | TRBV5-1 | TGCGCCAGCAGCTTAACCGGGACAGGGTCCCCTGAAGCTTTCTTT | CASSLTGTGSPEAFF
- | TRBD1 | TRBJ1-3 | TRBV6-4 | TGTGCCAGCAGTCGCCCGGAGGGACAGGGGGCTTACTCTGGAAACACCATATATTTT | CASSRPEGQGAYSGNTIYF
once | TRBD2 | TRBJ2-1 | TRBV6-5 | TGTGCCAGCAGTTCCCATGGACTAGCGACTTACAATGAGCAGTTCTTC | CASSSHGLATYNEQFF
once | TRBD1 | TRBJ1-3 | TRBV6-4 | TGTGCCAGCAGTGACTCCTTAGGGACAGCACTCAGTGGAAACACCATATATTTT | CASSDSLGTALSGNTIYF
- | - | TRBJ1-5 | TRBV2 | TGTGCCAGCAGTGAACAGGGCCTAAATCAGCCCCAGCATTTT | CASSEQGLNQPQHF
medium-sized | - | TRBJ1-2 | TRBV19 | TGTGCCAGTAACTCGGACTATGGCTACACCTTC | CASNSDYGYTF
- | - | TRBJ1-1 | TRBV18 | TGTGCCAGCTCACCATACTTCGCGAGCCTGAACACTGAAGCTTTCTTT | CASSPYFASLNTEAFF
- | TRBD1 | TRBJ1-2 | TRBV28 | TGTGCCAGCAGTTTAAACAGGGGGCTCGGAGGCTACACCTTC | CASSLNRGLGGYTF
- | - | TRBJ1-6 | TRBV6-2/TRBV6-3 | TGTGCCAGCAGTTCAGGGTACTCACCCCTCCACTTT | CASSSGYSPLHF
- | - | TRBJ1-6 | TRBV30 | TGTGCCTGGAGTGTTAGGGAGGCCCATTCACCCCTCCACTTT | CAWSVREAHSPLHF
once | TRBD1 | TRBJ1-1 | TRBV11-3 | TGTGCCAGCAGCCTAGCCGGGACAGCCAATACTGAAGCTTTCTTT | CASSLAGTANTEAFF
- | - | TRBJ2-5 | TRBV2 | TGTGCCAGCATCCGGGAGTACCAAGAGACCCAGTACTTC | CASIREYQETQYF
- | TRBD1 | TRBJ1-5 | TRBV5-6 | TGTGCCAGCAGCCTGCAGGGGGCCGTTTGGCAGCCCCAGCATTTT | CASSLQGAVWQPQHF
- | - | TRBJ2-7 | TRBV2 | TGTGCCAGCAGTGAGAGGACAGTGGTAAGGTACGAGCAGTACTTC | CASSERTVVRYEQYF
- | - | TRBJ1-1 | TRBV5-1 | TGCGCCAGCAGCTTGGTGGAGGGGCCGAACACTGAAGCTTTCTTT | CASSLVEGPNTEAFF
- | - | TRBJ2-3 | TRBV9 | TGTGCCAGCAGCACCAGCGTGGCGGATACGCAGTATTTT | CASSTSVADTQYF
- | - | TRBJ1-1 | TRBV10-1 | TGCGCCAGCAGTGAGGACAGACTGAACACTGAAGCTTTCTTT | CASSEDRLNTEAFF
- | TRBD2 | TRBJ2-1 | TRBV30 | TGTGCCTGGAGTAGGGGGACTAGCGGGAGGTTCTTC | CAWSRGTSGRFF
- | TRBD2 | TRBJ2-2 | TRBV10-1 | TGCGCCAAGGGGGTAGCGGGAGTATCTACGAACACCGGGGAGCTGTTTTTT | CAKGVAGVSTNTGELFF
- | TRBD1 | TRBJ1-4 | TRBV11-2 | TGTGCCAGCAGCTTAAGGGGGACAGGGGCTGAAAAACTGTTTTTT | CASSLRGTGAEKLFF
- | TRBD2 | TRBJ2-1 | TRBV5-1 | TGCGCCAGCAGCCCAGTCTCCGGGACTAGCGGCTTTGGTGAGCAGTTCTTC | CASSPVSGTSGFGEQFF
- | - | TRBJ1-2 | TRBV10-3 | TGTGCCATCACCGCGGGGCTCAACTATGGCTACACCTTC | CAITAGLNYGYTF
- | - | TRBJ2-5 | TRBV21-1 | TGTGCCAGCAAAGAGGGACTAGCGTACCAAGAGACCCAGTACTTC | CASKEGLAYQETQYF
- | - | TRBJ2-7 | TRBV5-5 | TGTGCCAGCAGCACGGACTATCCGAGCTCCTACGAGCAGTACTTC | CASSTDYPSSYEQYF
- | TRBD2 | TRBJ2-3 | TRBV6-6 | TGTGCCAGCAGTCTAAACCTTAGCGGGATGGATACGCAGTATTTT | CASSLNLSGMDTQYF
- | - | TRBJ1-4 | TRBV27 | TGTGCCAGCAGTTTAGACGCTATGACAGCAGAAAAACTGTTTTTT | CASSLDAMTAEKLFF
- | - | TRBJ1-2 | TRBV5-6 | TGTGCCAGCAGCTTTTCGAAACGCCTAAACTATGGCTACACCTTC | CASSFSKRLNYGYTF
- | - | TRBJ1-3 | TRBV10-1 | TGCGCCAGCAGTGAGTCCGGGGGACTCTCTGGAAACACCATATATTTT | CASSESGGLSGNTIYF
- | TRBD2 | TRBJ2-1 | TRBV11-3 | TGTGCCAGCAGACTAGCGGGAGCCTCCTACAATGAGCAGTTCTTC | CASRLAGASYNEQFF
- | TRBD2 | TRBJ2-7 | TRBV6-5 | TGTGCCAGCAGTTACTCAGGACTAGCGGGGCCCATCGAGCAGTACTTC | CASSYSGLAGPIEQYF
- | TRBD2 | TRBJ2-2 | TRBV5-1 | TGCGCCAGCAGCCTTATGGGACTAGCGGCGAACACCGGGGAGCTGTTTTTT | CASSLMGLAANTGELFF
- | - | TRBJ1-1 | TRBV5-1 | TGCGCCAGCGAAGCCGGCGACTTGAACACTGAAGCTTTCTTT | CASEAGDLNTEAFF
- | TRBD2 | TRBJ2-1 | TRBV9 | TGTGCCAGCAGCGTTCGACTAGCGGGAGGCCAGGGAGAGCAGTTCTTC | CASSVRLAGGQGEQFF
- | - | TRBJ1-1 | TRBV24-1 | TGTGCCACCAGTGAGTCAGACACTGAAGCTTTCTTT | CATSESDTEAFF
- | - | TRBJ1-2 | TRBV6-5 | TGTGCCAGCCGCGGCCCGGGAGGCTACACCTTC | CASRGPGGYTF
- | TRBD1 | TRBJ1-2 | TRBV10-3 | TGTGCCATCAGCGTTGACAGGGATTCCGGCTACACCTTC | CAISVDRDSGYTF
- | - | TRBJ2-5 | TRBV29-1 | TGCAGCGTTGAAGATGGGAGAGAGACCCAGTACTTC | CSVEDGRETQYF
- | - | TRBJ1-2 | TRBV21-1 | TGTGCCAGCAGCAAACCCCCTCGGGGGTCGGACTATGGCTACACCTTC | CASSKPPRGSDYGYTF
- | - | TRBJ2-5 | TRBV5-4 | TGTGCCAGCAGTCATCGACAACAAGTACAAGAGACCCAGTACTTC | CASSHRQQVQETQYF
- | TRBD1 | TRBJ2-5 | TRBV11-3 | TGTGCCAGCAGCTTAGTAAACAGGGGCGGGGAGACCCAGTACTTC | CASSLVNRGGETQYF
- | - | TRBJ1-1 | TRBV7-3 | TGTGCCAGCAGCTTAGTGAGGGATCTGAACACTGAAGCTTTCTTT | CASSLVRDLNTEAFF
once | TRBD1 | TRBJ1-1 | TRBV6-5 | TGTGCCAGCAGTCCCGGGACAGCTTGGTCCACTGAAGCTTTCTTT | CASSPGTAWSTEAFF
- | - | TRBJ2-5 | TRBV5-1 | TGCGCCAGCAGCTTGACAGGGCCCAGGACCCAGTACTTC | CASSLTGPRTQYF
- | - | TRBJ1-3 | TRBV18 | TGTGCCAGCTCACCACTGGACACCAATTTCGGAAACACCATATATTTT | CASSPLDTNFGNTIYF